This section outlines one T cell receptor (beta chain) sequence together with its context. The treatment denotes: oral pan-JAK inhibitor, 5-10 mg twice daily. Trimming cost V 6 bases and J 7 bases, with 10 bases left between them. The CDR3 spans 12 residues. Germline V CDR1 and CDR2: KGHSH, LQKENI. The data stem from a study of CD8+ T cells in alopecia areata. As for the study in general: Each day, treated patients took oral tofacitinib twice, at 5 to 10 mg per dose.

Following RNA extraction, reverse transcription yielded cDNA that acted as the sequencing template. The protocol was immunoSEQ multiplex PCR, while the TCRdb copy is restricted to in-frame clones and leaves out a portion. The table has 150,000 to 200,000 clones, roughly 70% seen once. This material consisted of CD4+ T cells sorted from blood, taken around week 49, from a patient treated with tofacitinib. This receptor was obtained from a human donor with alopecia areata. V gene TRBV18 combines with J gene TRBJ2-1; TRBD2 is a possible D gene (5 bases). CDR3 in DNA: TGTGCCAGCTCGTGGACTCAAAATGAGCAGTTCTTC. Residues: CASSWTQNEQFF.